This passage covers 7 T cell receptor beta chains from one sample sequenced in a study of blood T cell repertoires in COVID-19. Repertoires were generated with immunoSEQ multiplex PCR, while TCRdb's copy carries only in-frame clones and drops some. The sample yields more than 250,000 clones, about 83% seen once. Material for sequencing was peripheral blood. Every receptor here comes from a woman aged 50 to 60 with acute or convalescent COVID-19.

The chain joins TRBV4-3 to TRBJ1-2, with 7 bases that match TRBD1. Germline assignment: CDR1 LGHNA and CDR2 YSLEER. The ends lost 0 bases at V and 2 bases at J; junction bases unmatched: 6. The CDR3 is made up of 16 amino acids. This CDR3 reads CASSQEQGRGNYGYTF. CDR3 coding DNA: TGCGCCAGCAGCCAAGAGCAGGGCAGGGGGAACTATGGCTACACCTTC.

The CDR3, as DNA: TGTGCCAGCAACCTCGACAGGGGGGGAAGCAATCAGCCCCAGCATTTT. Amino acids: CASNLDRGGSNQPQHF. The chain uses TRBV27 and TRBJ1-5; 9 nucleotides align to TRBD1. J was trimmed by 1 base and V by 7 bases; bases with no gene match: 8. CDR3 length equals 16 residues. CDR1 is MNHEY and CDR2 is SMNVEV in the germline V gene (reference sequence).

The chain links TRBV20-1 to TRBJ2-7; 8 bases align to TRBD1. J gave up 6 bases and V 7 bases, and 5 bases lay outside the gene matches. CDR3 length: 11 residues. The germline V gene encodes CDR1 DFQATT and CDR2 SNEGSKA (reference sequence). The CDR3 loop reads CSVFDRGEQYF. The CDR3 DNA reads TGCAGTGTCTTCGACAGGGGCGAGCAGTACTTC.

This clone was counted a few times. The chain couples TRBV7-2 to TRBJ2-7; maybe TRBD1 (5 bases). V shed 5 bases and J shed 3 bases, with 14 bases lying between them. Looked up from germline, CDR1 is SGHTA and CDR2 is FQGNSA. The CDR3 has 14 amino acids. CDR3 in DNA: TGTGCCAGCAGCCCTAGGGGTTCCCTCTACGAGCAGTACTTC. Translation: CASSPRGSLYEQYF.

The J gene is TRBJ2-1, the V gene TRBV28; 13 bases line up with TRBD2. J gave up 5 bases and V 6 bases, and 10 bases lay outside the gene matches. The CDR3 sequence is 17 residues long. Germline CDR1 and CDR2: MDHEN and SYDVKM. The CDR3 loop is CASSRGTSGKEDNEQFF. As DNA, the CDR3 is TGTGCCAGCAGCCGAGGGACTAGCGGGAAAGAGGACAATGAGCAGTTCTTC.

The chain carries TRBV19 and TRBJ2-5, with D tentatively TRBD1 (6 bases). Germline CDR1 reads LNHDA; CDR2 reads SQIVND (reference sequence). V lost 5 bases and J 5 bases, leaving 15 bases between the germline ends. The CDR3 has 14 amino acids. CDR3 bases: TGTGCCAGTAGTCCAGGGGCAGGATGGGAGACCCAGTACTTC. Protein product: CASSPGAGWETQYF.

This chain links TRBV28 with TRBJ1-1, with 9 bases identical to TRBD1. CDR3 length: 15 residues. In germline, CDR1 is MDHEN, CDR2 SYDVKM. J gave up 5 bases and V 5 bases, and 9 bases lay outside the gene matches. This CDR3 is CASSPGQGLETEAFF. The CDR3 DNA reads TGTGCCAGCAGTCCGGGACAGGGTCTAGAAACTGAAGCTTTCTTT.